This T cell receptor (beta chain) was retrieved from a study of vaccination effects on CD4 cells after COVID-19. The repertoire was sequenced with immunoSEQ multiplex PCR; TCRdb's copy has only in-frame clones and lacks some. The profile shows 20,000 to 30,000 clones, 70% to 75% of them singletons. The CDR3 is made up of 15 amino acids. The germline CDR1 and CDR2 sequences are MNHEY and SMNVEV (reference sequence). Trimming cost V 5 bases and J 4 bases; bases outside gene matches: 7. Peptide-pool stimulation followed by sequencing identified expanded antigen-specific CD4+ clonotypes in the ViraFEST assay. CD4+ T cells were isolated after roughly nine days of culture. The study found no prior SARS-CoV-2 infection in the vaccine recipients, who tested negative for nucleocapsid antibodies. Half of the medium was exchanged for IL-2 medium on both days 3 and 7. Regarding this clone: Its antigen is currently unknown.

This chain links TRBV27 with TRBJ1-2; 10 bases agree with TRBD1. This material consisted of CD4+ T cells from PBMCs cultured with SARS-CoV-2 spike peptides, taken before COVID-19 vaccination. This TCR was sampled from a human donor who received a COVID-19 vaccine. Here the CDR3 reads CASSARTGGSYGYTF. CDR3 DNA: TGTGCCAGCAGTGCGAGGACAGGGGGTAGCTATGGCTACACCTTC.